This T cell receptor (beta chain) was sequenced in a study of T cell repertoires in cytomegalovirus infection. Background on the study: An indication of both CMV infection and matching HLA type came from public TCR beta signatures. Study-wide results and caveats: Within the response measured ex vivo, HLA-C-restricted CMV-specific TCR beta clonotypes were dominant.

TCRdb independently ran MiXCR on the reads; one entry per CDR3 protein. This table has about 740,000 distinct CDR3 sequences, less than 40% appearing once. This clonotype has a handful of counts. Its cognate antigen is unknown. From germline, CDR1 is SGHDT and CDR2 YYEEEE. Trimming cost V 3 bases and J 6 bases; bases outside gene matches: 12. The CDR3 is 15 amino acids. This receptor was identified in a human donor in good health (CMV status not recorded). Some clones in this sample may be carry-over from other donors' samples. The specimen sequenced was PBMCs. V usage is TRBV5-6 and J usage is TRBJ2-7, with TRBD1 identical over 7 bases. CDR3 in amino acids: CASSSPSMTGTEQYF. CDR3 coding DNA: TGTGCCAGCAGCTCCCCATCAATGACAGGGACCGAGCAGTACTTC. Based on the CDR3 plus reference TRBV5-6 and TRBJ2-7, the full variable domain is DAGVTQSPTHLIKTRGQQVTLRCSPKSGHDTVSWYQQALGQGPQFIFQYYEEEERQRGNFPDRFSGHQFPNYSSELNVNALLLGDSALYLCASSSPSMTGTEQYFGPGTRLTVT.